The T cell receptor (beta chain) under discussion was sequenced for a study of control samples from healthy donors and cancer patients. The V gene lost 0 bases and the J gene lost 4 bases, with 6 bases spanning the gap. The CDR3 consists of 13 residues. Looked up from germline, CDR1 is LGHDT and CDR2 is YNNKEL (reference sequence). Profiled with immunoSEQ multiplex PCR; TCRdb holds only in-frame clones, not every one. The sample includes 130,000 to 150,000 clones, approximately 88% of them seen just once. As regards this clone: The same CDR3 arises from other DNA sequences in this sample as well.

The sample consisted of blood. The clonotype comes from a man aged 25 to 40 in good health. The chain employs TRBV3-1 (or the pseudogene TRBV3-2) and TRBJ1-1, with D unresolved. The CDR3, as DNA: TGTGCCAGCAGCCAAGATGGTACCACTGAAGCTTTCTTT. Translated: CASSQDGTTEAFF.